This passage covers 2 T cell receptor beta chains from one sample sequenced in a study of cytomegalovirus exposure and HLA in healthy donors. Primers included in the PCR were 60 Vbeta and 13 Jbeta primers. Data came from immunoSEQ multiplex PCR; TCRdb stores just in-frame clones and leaves some out. Among roughly 200,000 clones, over 60% were seen once, and the ten largest hold more than 5.5%. The sample comprised PBMCs. The receptors were sampled from a man between 35 and 55 years old in good health and CMV-seronegative.

The chain recombines TRBV7-3 with TRBJ2-5, with 13 bases identical to TRBD2. The germline CDR1 and CDR2 sequences are SGHTA and FQGTGA. The CDR3 is 14 residues long. Germline trimming cut 5 bases from V and 5 bases from J; bases unmatched to any gene: 2. The CDR3 region has the DNA TGTGCCAGCAGCGCGACTAGCGGGGGGGAGACCCAGTACTTC. Protein product: CASSATSGGETQYF. Supplemented by reference TRBV7-3 and TRBJ2-5, the full variable domain reads GAGVSQTPSNKVTEKGKYVELRCDPISGHTALYWYRQSLGQGPEFLIYFQGTGAADDSGLPNDRFFAVRPEGSVSTLKIQRTERGDSAVYLCASSATSGGETQYFGPGTRLLVL.

This clone was detected a few times. This chain links TRBV10-3 with TRBJ2-2; 8 nucleotides align to TRBD2. In germline, CDR1 is ENHRY, CDR2 SYGVKD. CDR3 length: 15 amino acids. J gave up 3 bases and V 11 bases, and 11 bases lay outside the gene matches. This CDR3 reads CAHRPGRGYTGELFF. CDR3 DNA: TGTGCCCACCGGCCCGGGAGGGGGTACACCGGGGAGCTGTTTTTT.